This is a list of T cell receptor beta chains from one sample in a study of identifying expanded T cells in peripheral blood. The protocol was immunoSEQ multiplex PCR, while the TCRdb copy is restricted to in-frame clones and leaves out a portion. The table records around 100,000 clones, around 88% of them present only once. Material for sequencing was blood. All receptors derive from a person between 18 and 70 years old in good health. The CDR3 runs from the conserved cysteine through the conserved F or W. Fields, in order: clone size, D gene, J gene, V gene, CDR3 protein, CDR3 DNA. D genes are given only for firm matches. Expanded clones are given a class, and other clones once, few, many or no size at all.

NA	NA	TRBJ2-2	TRBV5-1	CASARDTTNTGELFF	TGCGCCAGTGCCCGGGACACAACGAACACCGGGGAGCTGTTTTTT
NA	NA	TRBJ2-5	TRBV6-6	CASSYQSRYQETQYF	TGTGCCAGCAGTTACCAGAGTCGGTACCAAGAGACCCAGTACTTC
NA	NA	TRBJ1-6	TRBV25-1	CASSLRQYNSPLHF	TGTGCCAGCAGTTTGCGGCAGTATAATTCACCCCTCCACTTT
NA	TRBD2	TRBJ2-1	TRBV4-1	CASSGRVIQYNEQFF	TGCGCCAGCAGTGGGAGGGTTATCCAGTACAATGAGCAGTTCTTC
NA	TRBD1	TRBJ1-2	TRBV4-2	CASSPSTGVANYGYTF	TGTGCCAGCAGCCCGTCGACAGGGGTAGCTAACTATGGCTACACCTTC
NA	TRBD2	TRBJ2-1	TRBV2	CAIPPLAGGGSSYNEQFF	TGTGCCATCCCCCCTCTAGCGGGGGGGGGTAGCTCCTACAATGAGCAGTTCTTC
NA	NA	TRBJ1-6	TRBV6-4	CASSEPRNNNSPLHF	TGTGCCAGCAGTGAGCCCCGAAATAATAATTCACCCCTCCACTTT
NA	NA	TRBJ1-1	TRBV13	CASSLEGFRNTEAFF	TGTGCCAGCAGCTTAGAAGGGTTTCGGAACACTGAAGCTTTCTTT
NA	NA	TRBJ1-4	TRBV20-1	CSAAGQGRLFF	TGCAGTGCCGCCGGCCAGGGGAGACTGTTTTTT
NA	NA	TRBJ1-1	TRBV7-9	CASSLGAGPISENTEAFF	TGTGCCAGCAGCTTAGGGGCAGGGCCGATCTCAGAGAACACTGAAGCTTTCTTT
once	NA	TRBJ1-6	TRBV28	CASSFVRHPYSPLHF	TGTGCCAGCAGTTTCGTGAGACACCCCTATTCACCCCTCCACTTT
NA	NA	TRBJ1-5	TRBV7-8	CASSLGGPFNQPQHF	TGTGCCAGCAGCTTAGGAGGACCCTTTAATCAGCCCCAGCATTTT
NA	NA	TRBJ2-5	TRBV2	CASSPAGATQYF	TGTGCCAGCAGTCCTGCTGGCGCGACCCAGTACTTC